This passage covers 12 T cell receptor beta chains from one sample sequenced in a study of shared clonotypes between healthy human individuals. The table came from immunoSEQ multiplex PCR; TCRdb's copy has only in-frame clones and leaves some out. The sample holds 2.3 million or so clones, 80% to 95% seen once. What was sequenced was naive CD4+ T cells from PBMCs. Specified subset: CD45RA+ positively selected. The source is a man in his late teens or twenties in good health. Some clones in this sample may be carry-over from other donors' samples.

This chain links TRBV6-5 with TRBJ1-2, with 9 nucleotides matching TRBD1. Trimming at V came to 5 bases and at J to 8 bases, leaving 9 bases not matched to a gene. This CDR3 comprises 14 residues. CDR1 MNHEY and CDR2 SVGAGI come from the germline V gene. Written as DNA, the CDR3 is TGTGCCAGCAGTGTCGGGACAGGGAAGTTGGGCTACACCTTC. Translated: CASSVGTGKLGYTF.

The chain couples TRBV19 to TRBJ2-2; a possible D gene is TRBD2 (5 bases). The V end lost 3 bases, the J end lost 6 bases, and 11 bases lay between the germline ends. The germline gives CDR1 LNHDA, CDR2 SQIVND (reference sequence). CDR3 length: 14 amino acids. The CDR3 is CASSIRGLSGELFF. The CDR3 coding sequence is TGTGCCAGTAGTATTCGGGGTTTATCCGGGGAGCTGTTTTTT.

This clone has a single count. This chain links TRBV5-6 with TRBJ2-1; D may be TRBD1 (6 bases). The CDR3 runs 14 residues. The germline CDR1 and CDR2 sequences are SGHDT and YYEEEE. V lost 3 bases and J lost 9, with 16 bases in between. CDR3: CASSYRELLGEQFF. As DNA, the CDR3 is TGTGCCAGCAGCTACAGGGAACTCCTCGGTGAGCAGTTCTTC.

V and J are TRBV5-1 and TRBJ2-4; tentatively, D is TRBD2 (5 bases). This CDR3 region has 16 residues. The V gene lost 0 bases and the J gene lost 1 base, with 11 bases spanning the gap. The germline V gene encodes CDR1 SGHRS and CDR2 YFSETQ. The DNA of the CDR3 is TGCGCCAGCAGCTTGGTTGAGGGAGCGGCCAAAAACATTCAGTACTTC. Encoded protein: CASSLVEGAAKNIQYF.

The chain links TRBV29-1 to TRBJ1-3, with TRBD1 as a possible D gene (5 bases). The CDR3 is 13 residues long. V was clipped by 7 bases and J by 4 bases, with 14 bases between them. The germline V gene has CDR1 SQVTM and CDR2 ANQGSEA. The CDR3 region is CSARRPGGNTIYF. The CDR3 bases are TGCAGCGCCCGCCGTCCAGGGGGAAACACCATATATTTT.

The chain couples TRBV9 to TRBJ2-1, with TRBD1 identical over 10 bases. This CDR3 is 17 amino acids long. Germline CDR1 reads SGDLS; CDR2 reads YYNGEE. J was trimmed by 1 base and V by 0 bases; bases with no gene match: 4. DNA for the CDR3: TGTGCCAGCAGCGTAGTTGGGACAGGGGTATCCTACAATGAGCAGTTCTTC. Translated, it gives CASSVVGTGVSYNEQFF.

V gene TRBV19 combines with J gene TRBJ2-1, with 7 bases that match TRBD2. This CDR3 region has 16 residues. J gave up 1 base and V 7 bases, and 10 bases lay outside the gene matches. Looked up from germline, CDR1 is LNHDA and CDR2 is SQIVND (reference sequence). The CDR3: CASNLGRGVSYNEQFF. The CDR3 DNA sequence: TGTGCCAGTAATCTGGGACGGGGGGTTTCCTACAATGAGCAGTTCTTC.

The chain recombines TRBV9 with TRBJ2-1, with D possibly being TRBD1 (5 bases). V was trimmed by 4 bases and J by 5 bases, leaving 10 bases between them. The germline V gene encodes CDR1 SGDLS and CDR2 YYNGEE. The CDR3 length is 13 residues. The CDR3 coding sequence is TGTGCCAGCAGCTGCAGGGCCGACAATGAGCAGTTCTTC. Translation: CASSCRADNEQFF. The variable domain in full, with the rest retrieved from reference TRBV9 and TRBJ2-1, is DSGVTQTPKHLITATGQRVTLRCSPRSGDLSVYWYQQSLDQGLQFLIQYYNGEERAKGNILERFSAQQFPDLHSELNLSSLELGDSALYFCASSCRADNEQFFGPGTRLTVL.

V usage is TRBV15 and J usage is TRBJ1-3, with D perhaps TRBD1 (5 bases). Germline V lookup: CDR1 LNHNV, CDR2 YYDKDF (reference sequence). The CDR3 is 16 amino acids. Trimming removed 4 bases at V and 1 base at J, with 14 bases between. The CDR3 loop is CATSTRTSGSGNTIYF. The CDR3 DNA is TGTGCCACCAGCACCAGGACAAGCGGTTCTGGAAACACCATATATTTT.

The rearrangement uses TRBV7-3 and TRBJ2-1, with D unresolved. Germline V gene sequence: CDR1 SGHTA, CDR2 FQGTGA. V lost 2 bases, J lost 5 bases, and 7 bases lay in between. This CDR3 comprises 13 residues. DNA of the CDR3: TGTGCCAGCAGCTTACGGTACAACAATGAGCAGTTCTTC. It specifies CASSLRYNNEQFF.

The chain links TRBV19 to TRBJ2-1; 9 bases line up with TRBD2. Germline CDR1 is LNHDA and CDR2 is SQIVND (reference sequence). The junction had 4 bases not matched to a gene; V was cut back by 1 base and J by 3 bases. The CDR3 consists of 16 residues. CDR3 DNA: TGTGCCAGTAGTATAGGGGGTAGCGGGAGCTACAATGAGCAGTTCTTC. Translation gives CASSIGGSGSYNEQFF.

The chain is built from TRBV2 and TRBJ2-2; D remains ambiguous. CDR3 length: 11 amino acids. The V and J ends lost 3 bases and 7 bases respectively, with 3 bases between them. CDR1 and CDR2 (germline): SNHLY, FYNNEI. The CDR3 region is CASSEDGELFF. The CDR3 coding sequence is TGTGCCAGCAGTGAGGACGGGGAGCTGTTTTTT.